The clone carrying this T cell receptor beta chain appeared a few times. This sample was taken from a study of T-cell reconstitution after alpha-beta-depleted transplantation in children. Unique molecular identifiers were built into the TCRbeta library. Via MiXCR, TCRdb re-called the PCR reads, giving one row per CDR3 protein. The sample yields hundreds of thousands of distinct CDR3 sequences, less than 20% seen once. This CDR3 is built from 17 residues. Trimming removed 0 bases from V and 8 bases from J; junction bases left unmatched: 14. Germline CDR1 is SGHTA and CDR2 is FQGNSA. This rearrangement joins TRBV7-2 to TRBJ1-2; 8 bases match TRBD1. The source material was PBMCs, mostly from graft donor cells, sampled 360 days after TCRalphabeta/CD19-depleted stem cell transplant. The TCR comes from a male patient younger than 18 who had a stem cell transplant for acute lymphoblastic leukemia, so the T cells may come from the graft donor. The CDR3: CASSLAYRGGKSGGYTF. The CDR3 DNA reads as TGTGCCAGCAGCTTAGCATACAGGGGGGGGAAATCGGGCGGCTACACCTTC.